This T cell receptor (beta chain) came from a study of shared clonotypes between healthy human individuals. In this sample, this clone turned up a few times. The CDR3 is made up of 13 amino acids. The trim removed 3 bases at V and 3 bases at J, leaving 1 base unmatched. Germline loops: CDR1 SGHNT, CDR2 YENEEA. Clones were sequenced by immunoSEQ multiplex PCR, and TCRdb holds only the in-frame ones, with some missing. The data show 2,500,000 or so clones, about 92% seen once. In the CD4+ fraction, cells were divided into CD45RA+ naive and CD45RA-negative memory subsets. The sequence derives from a man younger than 35 in good health. The sequenced sample consisted of naive CD4+ T cells sorted from blood. Regarding subset: CD45RA+ positively selected. The rearrangement links TRBV11-3 to TRBJ1-1; the match to TRBD1 covers 7 bases. The CDR3 loop reads CASSFDRDTEAFF. In DNA, the CDR3 is TGTGCCAGCAGCTTCGACAGGGACACTGAAGCTTTCTTT.